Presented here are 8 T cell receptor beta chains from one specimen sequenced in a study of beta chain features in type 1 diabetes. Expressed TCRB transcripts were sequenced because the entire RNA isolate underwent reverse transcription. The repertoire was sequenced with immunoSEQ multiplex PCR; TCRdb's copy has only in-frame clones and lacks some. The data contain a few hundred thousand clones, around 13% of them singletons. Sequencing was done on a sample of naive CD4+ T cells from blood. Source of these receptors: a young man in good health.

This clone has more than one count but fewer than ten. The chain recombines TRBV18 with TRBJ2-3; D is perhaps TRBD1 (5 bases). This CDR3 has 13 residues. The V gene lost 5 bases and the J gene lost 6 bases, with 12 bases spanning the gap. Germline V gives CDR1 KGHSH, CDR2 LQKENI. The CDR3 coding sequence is TGTGCCAGCTCATTAACCAGGGATGATACGCAGTATTTT. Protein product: CASSLTRDDTQYF.

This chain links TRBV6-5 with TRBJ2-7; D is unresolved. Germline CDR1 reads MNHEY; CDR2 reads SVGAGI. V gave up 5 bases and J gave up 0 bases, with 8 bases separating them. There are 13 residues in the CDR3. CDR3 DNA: TGTGCCAGCAGTATATATAGCTCCTACGAGCAGTACTTC. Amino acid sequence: CASSIYSSYEQYF.

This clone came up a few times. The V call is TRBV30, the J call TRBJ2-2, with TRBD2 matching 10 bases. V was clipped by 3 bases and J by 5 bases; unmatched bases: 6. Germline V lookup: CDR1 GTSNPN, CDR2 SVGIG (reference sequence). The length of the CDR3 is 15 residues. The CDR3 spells CAWSVASGSTGELFF. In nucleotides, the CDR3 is TGTGCCTGGAGCGTTGCTAGCGGGAGTACCGGGGAGCTGTTTTTT.

The CDR3 DNA reads as TGCAGCGCCGGGACAGGCGAGATTACTGAAGCTTTCTTT. As protein: CSAGTGEITEAFF. V gene TRBV29-1 combines with J gene TRBJ1-1, with 8 bases lining up with TRBD1. Looked up from germline, CDR1 is SQVTM and CDR2 is ANQGSEA. The CDR3 consists of 13 residues. V lost 7 bases, J lost 5 bases, and 9 bases stayed unmatched.

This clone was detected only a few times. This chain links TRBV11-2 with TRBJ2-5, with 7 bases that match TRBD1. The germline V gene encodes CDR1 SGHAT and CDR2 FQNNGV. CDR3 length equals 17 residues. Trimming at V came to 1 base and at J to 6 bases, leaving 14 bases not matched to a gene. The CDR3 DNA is TGTGCCAGCAGCTTAGGAGCTGGGGCAGGGGGATGGAAGACCCAGTACTTC. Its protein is CASSLGAGAGGWKTQYF.

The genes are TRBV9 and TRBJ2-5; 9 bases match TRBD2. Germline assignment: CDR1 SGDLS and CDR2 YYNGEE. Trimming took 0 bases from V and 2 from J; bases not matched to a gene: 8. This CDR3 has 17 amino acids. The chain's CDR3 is CASSVGVAGDLQETQYF. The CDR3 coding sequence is TGTGCCAGCAGCGTAGGGGTAGCGGGAGATCTGCAAGAGACCCAGTACTTC. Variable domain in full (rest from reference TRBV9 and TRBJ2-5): DSGVTQTPKHLITATGQRVTLRCSPRSGDLSVYWYQQSLDQGLQFLIQYYNGEERAKGNILERFSAQQFPDLHSELNLSSLELGDSALYFCASSVGVAGDLQETQYFGPGTRLLVL.

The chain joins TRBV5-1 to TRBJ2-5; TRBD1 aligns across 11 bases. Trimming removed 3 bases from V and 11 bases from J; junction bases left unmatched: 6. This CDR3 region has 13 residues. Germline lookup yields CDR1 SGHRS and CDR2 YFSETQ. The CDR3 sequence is CASSSDRGLEQYF. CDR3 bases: TGCGCCAGCAGCTCGGACAGGGGGCTGGAGCAGTACTTC.

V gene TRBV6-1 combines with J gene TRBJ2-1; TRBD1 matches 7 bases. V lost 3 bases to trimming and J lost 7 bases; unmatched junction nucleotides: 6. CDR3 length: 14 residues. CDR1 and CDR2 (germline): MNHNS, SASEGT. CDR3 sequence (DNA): TGTGCCAGCAGTGAGGCAGGGGGTACAAATGAGCAGTTCTTC. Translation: CASSEAGGTNEQFF.